A selection of T cell receptor beta chains follows, all from one sample in a study of T cell responses to AZD1222 COVID-19 vaccine. Produced via immunoSEQ multiplex PCR; TCRdb's table is partial and in-frame only. The sample records approximately 150,000 clones, about 91% being singletons. This specimen was peripheral blood, taken on day 0 of MenACWY control vaccination. The receptor source for this set is an adult in good health. Both conserved end residues are part of each CDR3. D genes are given only for firm matches. Size is omitted from some rows. Given values are once, few, many or a class for expanded clones.

TRBV2,TRBD1,TRBJ1-1,few,TGTGCCAGCAGTCAAACAGGGGATGTAGACACTGAAGCTTTCTTT,CASSQTGDVDTEAFF
TRBV30,.,TRBJ1-2,.,TGTGCCTGGAGTGTGAACAGGGCCAGCTACACCTTC,CAWSVNRASYTF
TRBV4-3,.,TRBJ2-2,few,TGCGCCAGCGCCCCGGGGAACACCGGGGAGCTGTTTTTT,CASAPGNTGELFF
TRBV7-9,.,TRBJ2-2,.,TGTGCCAGCAGCCGCCCAGGGTCCGAGGAGCTGTTTTTT,CASSRPGSEELFF
TRBV6-6,.,TRBJ2-6,.,TGTGCCAGCAGTCTACAGGGGGGGAACTCTGGGGCCAACGTCCTGACTTTC,CASSLQGGNSGANVLTF
TRBV28,.,TRBJ1-2,.,TGTGCCAGCAGATCCGCAGGGACCTCCGGCGATGGCTACACCTTC,CASRSAGTSGDGYTF
TRBV7-8,.,TRBJ1-2,.,TGTGCCAGCAGCCCCCTTGGTTGGCATAACGGCTACACCTTC,CASSPLGWHNGYTF
TRBV7-8,TRBD1,TRBJ1-5,once,TGTGCCAGCAGCTTGGGACAGTTTAGCAATCAGCCCCAGCATTTT,CASSLGQFSNQPQHF
TRBV27,TRBD1,TRBJ1-5,.,TGTGCCAGCCGGGGACAGAACAATCAGCCCCAGCATTTT,CASRGQNNQPQHF
TRBV4-3,.,TRBJ1-5,.,TGCGCCAGCAGCCAAGATCTCTTATTTGTCGGTAGCAATCAGCCCCAGCATTTT,CASSQDLLFVGSNQPQHF
TRBV24-1,.,TRBJ1-2,.,TGTGCCACCAGTGATTTCGTGGCGGTTCACGACTATGGCTACACCTTC,CATSDFVAVHDYGYTF
TRBV4-1,.,TRBJ1-5,.,TGCGCCAGCAGCCAAGAAACGGAGCGCGGACAGCCCCAGCATTTT,CASSQETERGQPQHF
TRBV19,TRBD2,TRBJ2-5,.,TGTGCCAGTAGTATACAAGCGGGGGGATCCCACCAAGAGACCCAGTACTTC,CASSIQAGGSHQETQYF
TRBV7-8,.,TRBJ2-7,.,TGTGCCAGCAGCCAATTCTACGAGCAGTACTTC,CASSQFYEQYF
TRBV5-1,TRBD2,TRBJ2-1,.,TGCGCCAGCAGCACGGGACTAGCGGGGGGACACAATGAGCAGTTCTTC,CASSTGLAGGHNEQFF
TRBV15,.,TRBJ2-1,.,TGTGCCACCAGCAGAGAGGGGGTCGATGAGCAGTTCTTC,CATSREGVDEQFF
TRBV11-3,.,TRBJ2-7,.,TGTGCCAGCAGCCGGACACTCCACGAGCAGTACTTC,CASSRTLHEQYF
TRBV5-6,.,TRBJ1-2,.,TGTGCCAGCAGCGGGATGGGACCGAGGTACGGCTACACCTTC,CASSGMGPRYGYTF
TRBV9,TRBD2,TRBJ2-2,.,TGTGCCAGCAGTACGGGAACTAGCGTTTCCGGGGAGCTGTTTTTT,CASSTGTSVSGELFF
TRBV4-3,.,TRBJ2-1,.,TGCGCCAGCAGCCAAGATCTTGGGCTGGGCGAGCAGTTCTTC,CASSQDLGLGEQFF
TRBV5-1,TRBD1,TRBJ1-1,.,TGCGCCAGTACGCTTGTGGGACAGGGGAACACTGAAGCTTTCTTT,CASTLVGQGNTEAFF
TRBV11-2,TRBD2,TRBJ2-7,.,TGTGCCAGCAGCTTATACACTAGCGGGACAAAGGAGGAGCAGTACTTC,CASSLYTSGTKEEQYF
TRBV7-3,.,TRBJ2-2,few,TGTGCCAGCAGCTTCTGGGACGGCTCGAGAACCGGGGAGCTGTTTTTT,CASSFWDGSRTGELFF
TRBV28,TRBD2,TRBJ2-3,.,TGTGCCAGCAGTTTATACCGGACTAGCGGGGGCCTTTGGGATACGCAGTATTTT,CASSLYRTSGGLWDTQYF
TRBV27,.,TRBJ2-7,.,TGTGCCAGCAGTTTAAGGTTTCTAACAGGGACCTTGGAGAACGAGCAGTACTTC,CASSLRFLTGTLENEQYF
TRBV2,.,TRBJ1-1,.,TGTGCCAGCAGTGTGGACCGGGGGCGAGTTGAAGCTTTCTTT,CASSVDRGRVEAFF
TRBV7-2,.,TRBJ2-7,few,TGTGCCAGCAGCTTCGAGAGCTCCTACGAGCAGTACTTC,CASSFESSYEQYF
TRBV7-9,TRBD2,TRBJ2-1,.,TGTGCCAGCAGCTTAAAAGCGGGACGCGGCGAGCAGTTCTTC,CASSLKAGRGEQFF
TRBV12-5,.,TRBJ1-5,.,TGTGCTAGTGGACACGATAGCAATCAGCCCCAGCATTTT,CASGHDSNQPQHF
TRBV28,.,TRBJ1-5,many,TGTGCCAGCAGTTTAGCAGAACTGAGCAGGGGCAATCAGCCCCAGCATTTT,CASSLAELSRGNQPQHF
TRBV5-4,.,TRBJ1-4,.,TGTGCCAGCAGCTCGGGGGCGCTTACTAATGAAAAACTGTTTTTT,CASSSGALTNEKLFF
TRBV6-2/TRBV6-3,.,TRBJ1-5,.,TGTGCCAGCAGTCGACGTAAGGGCCTCATCAATCAGCCCCAGCATTTT,CASSRRKGLINQPQHF
TRBV3-1/TRBV3-2,TRBD1,TRBJ1-2,.,TGTGCCAGCAGCCAAGAACGCCGACAGGGGCTGAACTATGGCTACACCTTC,CASSQERRQGLNYGYTF
TRBV5-6,.,TRBJ2-7,once,TGTGCCAGCAGCCTGAGGGGTTTTCAGACCTACGAGCAGTACTTC,CASSLRGFQTYEQYF
TRBV5-1,.,TRBJ1-1,.,TGCGCCAGCAGCTTGTACTCGCTCGGGGGGGACACTGAAGCTTTCTTT,CASSLYSLGGDTEAFF
TRBV7-2,TRBD2,TRBJ2-5,.,TGTGCCAGCAGCTTAGGCGCCGGCGGGGGGGCCTTAGAGACCCAGTACTTC,CASSLGAGGGALETQYF
TRBV3-1/TRBV3-2,TRBD2,TRBJ2-1,.,TGTGCCAGCAGCCAACTCCTCCGGGGGGGCTTCGGGAATGAGCAGTTCTTC,CASSQLLRGGFGNEQFF
TRBV12-3/TRBV12-4,.,TRBJ1-5,.,TGTGCCAGCAGTTTAGCGGGGAATCAGCCCCAGCATTTT,CASSLAGNQPQHF
TRBV7-8,.,TRBJ1-5,.,TGTGCCAGCAGCTCTTCCAGGGTGCAGGGCAATCAGCCCCAGCATTTT,CASSSSRVQGNQPQHF
TRBV4-3,.,TRBJ2-7,once,TGCGCCAGCAGCCAATATCCGGGGGTGCAGTACTTC,CASSQYPGVQYF
TRBV7-9,TRBD1,TRBJ1-5,.,TGTGCCAGCAGCTGCGGACAGGGAAATCGGCTTCAGCCCCAGCATTTT,CASSCGQGNRLQPQHF